This record covers a single T cell receptor beta chain. Looked up from germline, CDR1 is KGHSH and CDR2 is LQKENI. V lost 1 base and J lost 5; bases outside the gene matches: 4. CDR3 length: 15 amino acids. The data stem from a study of blood T cell repertoires in COVID-19. Study context: COVID-19 samples from acute and convalescent phases originated in the United States, Italy and Spain. Nucleic acid was either cDNA or gDNA, and it came from T cells, B-cell-depleted T cells, or PBMCs.

Authors' methods: Counts of nucleated cells, estimated from reference gene primer amplification, were obtained. Measured with immunoSEQ multiplex PCR; TCRdb has only the in-frame clones, and not every one. V and J calls and clone size are those listed in that table; D and trimming were worked out from the DNA. The table lists approximately 100,000 clones, about 80% of them singletons. The clonotype comes from a man aged 55 to 70 with acute or convalescent COVID-19. V gene TRBV18 combines with J gene TRBJ1-4; TRBD1 matches 7 bases. Sequencing was performed on peripheral blood. The CDR3 here is CASSPQTGPNEKLFF. In DNA form, the CDR3 reads TGTGCCAGCTCACCACAGACAGGGCCCAATGAAAAACTGTTTTTT.